Given below is one T cell receptor beta chain in context. The data belong to a study of technical replicates of blood from a few donors. J was trimmed by 1 base and V by 3 bases; bases with no gene match: 14. The CDR3 sequence is 18 residues long. Germline V gene sequence: CDR1 WNHNN, CDR2 SYGVQD (reference sequence). Sequenced by immunoSEQ multiplex PCR; TCRdb stores in-frame clones only, minus some. The sample records about 74,000 clones, roughly 94% being singletons. The sequence was collected from a human donor in good health. The material sequenced was T cells isolated from PBMCs. This chain connects TRBV10-1 to TRBJ1-1, with TRBD1 matching over 7 bases. The CDR3: CASSDSTLRTGRNTEAFF. The CDR3 DNA sequence: TGCGCCAGCAGTGACTCTACCTTGAGGACAGGACGGAACACTGAAGCTTTCTTT.